These T cell receptor beta chains were read from a single sample in a study of blood T cell repertoires in COVID-19. Measured with immunoSEQ multiplex PCR; TCRdb has only the in-frame clones, and not every one. The sample consists of 130,000 to 150,000 clones, around four fifths of them appearing once. The sequenced sample consisted of peripheral blood. The receptors here all came from a woman aged 35 to 49 with active or convalescent COVID-19. CDR3s include the opening cysteine and the closing phenylalanine or tryptophan. D genes are given only for firm matches. Expanded clones get a size class; other rows say once, few or many, or leave the size out.

v_call	j_call	d_call	clone_size	cdr3_aa	cdr3_nt
TRBV28	TRBJ1-4	TRBD1	once	CASSFGTGVREKLFF	TGTGCCAGCAGTTTCGGGACAGGGGTAAGGGAAAAACTGTTTTTT
TRBV6-2/TRBV6-3	TRBJ2-1	-	-	CASSYSGDTISSYNEQFF	TGTGCCAGCAGTTACTCGGGGGACACTATAAGCTCCTACAATGAGCAGTTCTTC
TRBV19	TRBJ1-5	TRBD1	once	CASSGQGPFHSNQPQHF	TGTGCCAGCTCGGGACAGGGGCCCTTCCATAGCAATCAGCCCCAGCATTTT
TRBV18	TRBJ2-7	TRBD1	-	CANSRKDRGEQYF	TGTGCCAACTCACGAAAGGACAGGGGAGAGCAGTACTTC
TRBV27	TRBJ2-7	-	few	CASTIYEQYF	TGTGCCAGCACCATCTACGAGCAGTACTTC
TRBV30	TRBJ2-1	-	-	CAWSRRQAFVF	TGTGCCTGGAGTCGCCGACAGGCCTTTGTCTTC
TRBV7-2	TRBJ1-2	-	-	CASSSPSRGINYGYTF	TGTGCCAGCAGCTCTCCGAGCAGGGGTATTAACTATGGCTACACCTTC
TRBV5-1	TRBJ2-5	TRBD2	-	CASSFSGRGETQYF	TGCGCCAGCAGCTTTAGCGGGAGAGGGGAGACCCAGTACTTC
TRBV30	TRBJ2-7	TRBD2	once	CAWAFGGGGYEQYF	TGTGCCTGGGCCTTCGGGGGGGGCGGCTACGAGCAGTACTTC
TRBV5-1	TRBJ2-3	TRBD2	-	CASSLGDSGRVADTQYF	TGCGCCAGCAGCTTGGGGGATAGCGGGAGAGTAGCAGATACGCAGTATTTT
TRBV18	TRBJ1-5	-	-	CASSPLSQGYNQPQHF	TGTGCCAGCTCACCGCTCTCACAGGGCTACAATCAGCCCCAGCATTTT